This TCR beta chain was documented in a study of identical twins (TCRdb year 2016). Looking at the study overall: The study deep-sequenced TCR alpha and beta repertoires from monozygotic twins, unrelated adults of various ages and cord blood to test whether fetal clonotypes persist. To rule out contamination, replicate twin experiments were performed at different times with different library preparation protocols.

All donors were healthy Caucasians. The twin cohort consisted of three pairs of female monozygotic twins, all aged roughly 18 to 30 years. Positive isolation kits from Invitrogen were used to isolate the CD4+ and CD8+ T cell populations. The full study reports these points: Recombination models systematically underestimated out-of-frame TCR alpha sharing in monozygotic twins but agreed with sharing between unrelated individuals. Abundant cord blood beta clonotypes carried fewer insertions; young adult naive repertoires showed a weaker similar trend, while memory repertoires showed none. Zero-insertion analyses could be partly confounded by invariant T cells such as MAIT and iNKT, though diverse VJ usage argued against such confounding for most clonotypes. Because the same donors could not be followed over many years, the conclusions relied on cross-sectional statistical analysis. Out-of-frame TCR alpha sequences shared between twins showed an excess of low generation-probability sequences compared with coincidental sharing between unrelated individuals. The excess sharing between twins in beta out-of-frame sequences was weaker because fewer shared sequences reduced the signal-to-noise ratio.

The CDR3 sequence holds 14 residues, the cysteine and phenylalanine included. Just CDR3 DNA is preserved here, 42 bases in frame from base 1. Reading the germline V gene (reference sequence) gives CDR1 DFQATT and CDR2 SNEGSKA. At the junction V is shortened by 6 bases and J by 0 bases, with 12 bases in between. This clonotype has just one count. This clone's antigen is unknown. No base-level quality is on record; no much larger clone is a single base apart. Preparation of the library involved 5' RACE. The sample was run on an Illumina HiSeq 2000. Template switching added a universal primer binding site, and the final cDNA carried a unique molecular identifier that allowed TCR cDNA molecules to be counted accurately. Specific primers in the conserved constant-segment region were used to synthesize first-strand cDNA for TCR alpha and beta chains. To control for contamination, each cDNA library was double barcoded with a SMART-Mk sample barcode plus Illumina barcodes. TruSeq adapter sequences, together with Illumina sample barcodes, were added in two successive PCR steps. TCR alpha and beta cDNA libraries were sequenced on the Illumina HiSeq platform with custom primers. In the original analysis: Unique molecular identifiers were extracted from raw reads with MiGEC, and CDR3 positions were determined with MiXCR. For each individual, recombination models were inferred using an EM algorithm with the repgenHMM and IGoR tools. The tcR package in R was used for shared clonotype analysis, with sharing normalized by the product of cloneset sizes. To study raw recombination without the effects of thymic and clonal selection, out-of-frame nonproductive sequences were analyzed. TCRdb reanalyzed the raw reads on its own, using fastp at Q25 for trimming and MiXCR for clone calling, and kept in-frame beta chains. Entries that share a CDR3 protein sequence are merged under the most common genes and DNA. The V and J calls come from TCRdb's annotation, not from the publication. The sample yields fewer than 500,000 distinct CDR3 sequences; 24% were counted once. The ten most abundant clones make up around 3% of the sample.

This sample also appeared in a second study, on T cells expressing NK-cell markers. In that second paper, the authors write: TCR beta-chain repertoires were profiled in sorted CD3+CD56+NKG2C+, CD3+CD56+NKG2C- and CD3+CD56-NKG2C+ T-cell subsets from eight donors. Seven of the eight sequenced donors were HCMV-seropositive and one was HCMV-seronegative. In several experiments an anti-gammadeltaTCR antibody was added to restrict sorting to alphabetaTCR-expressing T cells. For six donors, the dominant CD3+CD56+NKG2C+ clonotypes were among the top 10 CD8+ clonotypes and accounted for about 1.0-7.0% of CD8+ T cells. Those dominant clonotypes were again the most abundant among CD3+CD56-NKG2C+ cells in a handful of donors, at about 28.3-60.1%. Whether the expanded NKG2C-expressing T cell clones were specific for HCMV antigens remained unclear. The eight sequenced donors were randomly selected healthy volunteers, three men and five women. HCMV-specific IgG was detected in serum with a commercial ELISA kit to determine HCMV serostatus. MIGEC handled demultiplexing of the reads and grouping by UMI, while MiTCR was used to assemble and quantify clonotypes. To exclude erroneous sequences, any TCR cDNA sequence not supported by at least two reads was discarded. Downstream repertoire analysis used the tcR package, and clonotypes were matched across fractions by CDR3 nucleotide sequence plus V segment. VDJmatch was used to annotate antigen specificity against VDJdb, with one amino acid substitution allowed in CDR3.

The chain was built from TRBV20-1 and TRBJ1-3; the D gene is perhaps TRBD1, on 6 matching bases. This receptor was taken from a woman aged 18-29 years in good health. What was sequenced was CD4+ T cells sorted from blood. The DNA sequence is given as TGCAGTGCACCCGACAGGAGCTCTGGAAACACCATATATTTT. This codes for CSAPDRSSGNTIYF.